The rows below give T cell receptor beta chains drawn from one sample of a study of blood T cell repertoires in COVID-19. Sequenced by immunoSEQ multiplex PCR; TCRdb stores in-frame clones only, minus some. The sample contains over 65,000 clones, 80% to 85% of which appear only once. What was sequenced was peripheral blood. Every receptor here comes from a man aged 80 or over with acute or convalescent COVID-19. The CDR3 runs from the conserved cysteine through the conserved F or W. Each record gives: CDR3 DNA, CDR3 protein, D gene, J gene, clone size, V gene. D genes are given only for firm matches. Size is stated for part of the rows, as once, few or many counts, or as a class when the clone is expanded.

DNA: TGTGCCAGCAGCTTAGGCAGCTCCTACGAGCAGTACTTC
CDR3: CASSLGSSYEQYF
D: .
J: TRBJ2-7
size: .
V: TRBV11-1

DNA: TGCGCCAGCAGCCTGGCGGTTGGCGGATACAATGAGCAGTTCTTC
CDR3: CASSLAVGGYNEQFF
D: .
J: TRBJ2-1
size: many
V: TRBV5-1

DNA: TGTGCCAGCAGCCCTCCCCCCTTACTGGAGACCCAGTACTTC
CDR3: CASSPPPLLETQYF
D: .
J: TRBJ2-5
size: once
V: TRBV7-8

DNA: TGTGCCAGCTTACAGGGGGCGAGGGGGGCCAACGTCCTGACTTTC
CDR3: CASLQGARGANVLTF
D: TRBD1
J: TRBJ2-6
size: .
V: TRBV28

DNA: TGTGCCAGCAGCTTCTCCGGGACTAGCGGGAGGGGCGGCTCCTACAATGAGCAGTTCTTC
CDR3: CASSFSGTSGRGGSYNEQFF
D: TRBD2
J: TRBJ2-1
size: .
V: TRBV9

DNA: TGTGCCAGCAGCTGGGACAGTAGCTCCTATAATTCACCCCTCCACTTT
CDR3: CASSWDSSSYNSPLHF
D: TRBD1
J: TRBJ1-6
size: .
V: TRBV2

DNA: TGTGCCAGCAGTTTAGGTCGTGGGGGGTACCTCATGAACACTGAAGCTTTCTTT
CDR3: CASSLGRGGYLMNTEAFF
D: .
J: TRBJ1-1
size: .
V: TRBV27

DNA: TGTGCCAGCAGTCCGGGACAGTACAATGAGCAGTTCTTC
CDR3: CASSPGQYNEQFF
D: TRBD1
J: TRBJ2-1
size: .
V: TRBV2

DNA: TGTGCCAGTAGTATCGGACAGGGTCAGGTTGGGCAGTTCTTC
CDR3: CASSIGQGQVGQFF
D: TRBD1
J: TRBJ2-1
size: few
V: TRBV19

DNA: TGTGCCAGCAGTTTTCCGGGACAGGGAAAAGAGACCCAGTACTTC
CDR3: CASSFPGQGKETQYF
D: TRBD1
J: TRBJ2-5
size: .
V: TRBV2

DNA: TGTGCCAGCAGCCAAGCCGGGACAGGCTTTAAGACCCAGTACTTC
CDR3: CASSQAGTGFKTQYF
D: TRBD1
J: TRBJ2-5
size: few
V: TRBV7-2

DNA: TGCGCCAGCAGCGGCCGGGACAGCGGCTTCAATGAGCAGTTCTTC
CDR3: CASSGRDSGFNEQFF
D: TRBD1
J: TRBJ2-1
size: .
V: TRBV5-1

DNA: TGTGCCAGCAGGGAACCGGGACTCCACTCTAATGAGCAGTTCTTC
CDR3: CASREPGLHSNEQFF
D: .
J: TRBJ2-1
size: .
V: TRBV2

DNA: TGTGCTAGTGGTTTGGGACTAGCGGGAGCAACAGATACGCAGTATTTT
CDR3: CASGLGLAGATDTQYF
D: TRBD2
J: TRBJ2-3
size: once
V: TRBV12-5

DNA: TGTGCCAGCAGCTTAGAAAGGGGGGGACAGCCCCAGCATTTT
CDR3: CASSLERGGQPQHF
D: .
J: TRBJ1-5
size: .
V: TRBV7-2